This T cell receptor beta chain was recovered during a study of T cell repertoires in cytomegalovirus infection. As for the study in general: In public TCR beta signatures, there were indications of both CMV infection and matching HLA type. Study observations and caveats: Dominant in the ex vivo response were TCR beta clonotypes restricted by HLA-C and specific for CMV. Individuals carrying CMV plus the relevant HLA were identified by cumulative frequency of public TCR beta families.

TCRdb used MiXCR to reprocess the reads, holding one entry per CDR3 protein. The data contain hundreds of thousands of distinct CDR3 sequences, approximately 30% of them singletons. This clonotype showed up just a few times. Its cognate antigen is unknown. V was pared by 11 bases and J by 5 bases, with 13 bases between. The germline gives CDR1 MDHEN, CDR2 SYDVKM. This CDR3 has 12 amino acids. The receptor was derived from a human donor in good health (CMV status not recorded). Some clones in this sample may be carry-over from other donors' samples. The rearrangement joins TRBV28 to TRBJ1-3; possibly TRBD1 for D (5 bases). Sequencing input: PBMCs. CDR3 protein: CASGQGRNTIYF. The DNA for the CDR3 is TGTGCCTCAGGGCAGGGCAGAAACACCATATATTTT.